This T cell receptor (beta chain) stems from a study of control samples from healthy donors and cancer patients. Sequenced by immunoSEQ multiplex PCR; TCRdb stores in-frame clones only, minus some. This sample yields around 75,000 clones, of which 85% to 95% are seen a single time; 5% to 6.5% belongs to the top ten. Looked up from germline, CDR1 is SGHRS and CDR2 is YFSETQ. The CDR3 has 13 residues. V was pared by 2 bases and J by 4 bases, with 10 bases between. This chain links TRBV5-1 with TRBJ2-7; D might be TRBD1 or TRBD2, each matching 6 bases. This receptor was obtained from a woman in her fifties or sixties in good health. Sequenced sample: blood. CDR3 sequence (DNA): TGCGCCAGCAGCTTAACAGGGACTTACGAGCAGTACTTC. Protein: CASSLTGTYEQYF.